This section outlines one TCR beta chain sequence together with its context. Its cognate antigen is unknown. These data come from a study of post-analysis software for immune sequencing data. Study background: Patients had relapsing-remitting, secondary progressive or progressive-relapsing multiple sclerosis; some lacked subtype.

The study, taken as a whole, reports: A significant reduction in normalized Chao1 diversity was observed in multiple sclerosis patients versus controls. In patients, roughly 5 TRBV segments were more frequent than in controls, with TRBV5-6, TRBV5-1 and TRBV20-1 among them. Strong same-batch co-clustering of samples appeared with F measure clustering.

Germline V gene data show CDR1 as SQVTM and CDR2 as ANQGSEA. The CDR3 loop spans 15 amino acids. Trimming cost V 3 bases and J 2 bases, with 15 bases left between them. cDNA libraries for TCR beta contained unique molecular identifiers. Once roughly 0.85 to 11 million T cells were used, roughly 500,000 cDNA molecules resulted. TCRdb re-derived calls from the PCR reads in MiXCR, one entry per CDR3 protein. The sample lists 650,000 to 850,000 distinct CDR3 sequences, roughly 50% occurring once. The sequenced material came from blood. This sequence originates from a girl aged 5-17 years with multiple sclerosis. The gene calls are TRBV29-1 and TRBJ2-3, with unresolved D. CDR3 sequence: CSVDQFRAATDTQYF. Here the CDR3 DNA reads TGCAGCGTTGATCAGTTTAGGGCCGCCACAGATACGCAGTATTTT.